The entry below describes one TCR beta chain. Its antigen is undetermined. This record belongs to a study of shared clonotypes between healthy human individuals. Profiled with immunoSEQ multiplex PCR; TCRdb holds only in-frame clones, not every one. The sample holds around 2,000,000 clones, 90% to 95% seen once. Germline CDR1 is MNHEY and CDR2 is SVGAGI. The CDR3 extends over 16 amino acids. Losses at the gene ends were 4 bases for V and 10 bases for J; bases not matched to a gene: 13. Findings and limits, study-wide: Naive subsets generally exceeded memory subsets in estimated richness.

Sequencing input: naive CD4+ T cells sorted from blood. As for subset: CD45RA+ positively selected. The V and J genes are TRBV6-5 and TRBJ1-1, with 12 bases aligning to TRBD1. The TCR comes from a man younger than 30 in good health. Here the CDR3 reads CASSLAGTGGRSRAFF. CDR3 DNA: TGTGCCAGCAGTTTGGCCGGGACAGGGGGCAGGTCGCGAGCTTTCTTT.